This T cell receptor beta chain was found in a study of glioma-infiltrating T cells after dendritic cell vaccination. Study in general: Samples are from glioblastoma patients in Phase I and II dendritic cell vaccine trials. Between about 2002 and 2013, patients got autologous tumor lysate-pulsed dendritic cell vaccines.

As for this clone: Its specificity is not known.

Study-wide results and caveats: Estimated pretreatment TIL content predicted outcome after dendritic cell vaccination.

The CDR3 has 14 residues. The germline CDR1 and CDR2 sequences are SGHRS and YFSETQ. With 4 bases clipped from V and 1 base from J, the junction kept 3 bases outside the gene matches. Primers: 60 V beta forward and 13 J beta reverse. Clones were sequenced by immunoSEQ multiplex PCR, and TCRdb holds only the in-frame ones, with some missing. The table shows about 82,000 clones, with about 90% occurring only once. This receptor was obtained from a human donor with glioblastoma. V and J are TRBV5-1 and TRBJ1-1; 8 bases map to TRBD1. The sample here was blood, taken before dendritic cell vaccination. The CDR3 sequence: CASSGGQANTEAFF. In DNA form, the CDR3 reads TGCGCCAGCAGCGGGGGACAGGCGAACACTGAAGCTTTCTTT. Supplemented by reference TRBV5-1 and TRBJ1-1, the full variable domain reads KAGVTQTPRYLIKTRGQQVTLSCSPISGHRSVSWYQQTPGQGLQFLFEYFSETQRNKGNFPGRFSGRQFSNSRSEMNVSTLELGDSALYLCASSGGQANTEAFFGQGTRLTVV.